A selection of T cell receptor beta chains follows, all from one sample in a study of cytomegalovirus exposure and HLA in healthy donors. Data came from immunoSEQ multiplex PCR; TCRdb stores just in-frame clones and leaves some out. The table lists more than 300,000 clones, 75% to 90% of them singletons. Sequenced input: PBMCs. These receptors were taken from a woman aged 18-30 years in good health and CMV-seronegative. Both conserved end residues are part of each CDR3. A D gene is named only where the DNA matches it firmly. Size values are once, few and many counts, or a class for expanded clones, and some rows have none.

TRBJ1-5	NA	NA	TRBV2	CASSEEATGNQPQHF	TGTGCCAGCAGTGAGGAGGCTACGGGCAATCAGCCCCAGCATTTT
TRBJ2-3	NA	NA	TRBV11-2	CASSLAGSTQYF	TGTGCCAGCAGCTTAGCGGGGTCGACGCAGTATTTT
TRBJ2-7	TRBD1	NA	TRBV28	CASSLRTGGRYEQYF	TGTGCCAGCAGTTTAAGGACAGGGGGTAGGTACGAGCAGTACTTC
TRBJ2-1	TRBD1	NA	TRBV6-6	CASRHRGGEQFF	TGTGCCAGCAGACACAGGGGTGGAGAGCAGTTCTTC
TRBJ2-3	TRBD1	NA	TRBV5-1	CASRESFRGNTQYF	TGCGCCAGCAGGGAATCGTTCAGGGGGAACACGCAGTATTTT
TRBJ2-3	TRBD1	NA	TRBV18	CASSPGQGGNTQYF	TGTGCCAGCTCACCGGGACAGGGAGGAAATACGCAGTATTTT
TRBJ1-3	TRBD1	once	TRBV5-1	CASSPDRSSGNTIYF	TGCGCCAGCAGCCCGGACAGGTCGTCTGGAAACACCATATATTTT
TRBJ2-2	TRBD2	NA	TRBV28	CASSFPGLAGFTGELFF	TGTGCCAGCAGTTTCCCCGGACTAGCGGGGTTCACCGGGGAGCTGTTTTTT
TRBJ1-4	NA	once	TRBV21-1	CASPGHLNEKLFF	TGTGCCAGTCCGGGACACCTTAATGAAAAACTGTTTTTT
TRBJ2-7	NA	NA	TRBV27	CASSSLSSYEQYF	TGTGCCAGCAGTTCTTTGAGCTCCTACGAGCAGTACTTC
TRBJ2-7	NA	NA	TRBV7-2	CASSSQGREQYF	TGTGCCAGCAGCTCTCAGGGGAGAGAGCAGTACTTC
TRBJ2-2	TRBD1	NA	TRBV5-1	CASSPGTGLGGELFF	TGCGCCAGCAGCCCCGGGACAGGCCTGGGGGGGGAGCTGTTTTTT
TRBJ2-5	NA	once	TRBV6-1	CASKSDFQETQYF	TGTGCCAGCAAGAGCGACTTCCAAGAGACCCAGTACTTC
TRBJ2-1	TRBD1	NA	TRBV7-3	CASRRDTGAGEQFF	TGTGCCAGCAGGCGAGACACAGGGGCCGGTGAGCAGTTCTTC
TRBJ1-2	TRBD1	NA	TRBV28	CASSLTGDGYTF	TGTGCCAGCAGTCTAACAGGGGACGGCTACACCTTC
TRBJ1-2	NA	NA	TRBV29-1	CSVSERWGYTF	TGCAGCGTTTCGGAGCGCTGGGGCTACACCTTC
TRBJ2-1	NA	NA	TRBV15	CATGARGSDEQFF	TGTGCCACCGGGGCTAGGGGGAGCGATGAGCAGTTCTTC
TRBJ1-1	NA	NA	TRBV2	CASSERTQLNTEAFF	TGTGCCAGCAGTGAAAGGACACAACTGAACACTGAAGCTTTCTTT
TRBJ1-1	NA	NA	TRBV7-2	CASSLGGFNTEAFF	TGTGCCAGCAGCTTGGGAGGTTTTAACACTGAAGCTTTCTTT
TRBJ1-6	NA	NA	TRBV30	CAWSVLGRVSYNSPLHF	TGTGCCTGGAGTGTACTGGGCAGAGTCTCCTATAATTCACCCCTCCACTTT
TRBJ2-2	NA	NA	TRBV30	CAWSVPRLGRAGNTGELFF	TGTGCCTGGAGTGTCCCACGGCTGGGCAGGGCCGGGAACACCGGGGAGCTGTTTTTT
TRBJ2-6	TRBD1	NA	TRBV2	CASSVDRGSSSGANVLTF	TGTGCCAGCAGTGTGGACAGGGGAAGCAGCTCTGGGGCCAACGTCCTGACTTTC
TRBJ2-1	NA	NA	TRBV28	CASSLGLGNEQFF	TGTGCCAGCAGTTTGGGCCTTGGGAATGAGCAGTTCTTC
TRBJ2-2	NA	NA	TRBV27	CASSLKGTGELFF	TGTGCCAGCAGTTTAAAGGGGACCGGGGAGCTGTTTTTT
TRBJ2-7	NA	NA	TRBV28	CASSLGEGVYEQYF	TGTGCCAGCAGTTTAGGGGAAGGGGTCTACGAGCAGTACTTC
TRBJ1-1	NA	NA	TRBV13	CASSPEGVLEAFF	TGTGCCAGCAGCCCAGAGGGGGTCTTGGAGGCTTTCTTT
TRBJ2-5	TRBD1	NA	TRBV18	CASSRQGALEETQYF	TGTGCCAGCTCACGACAGGGGGCGCTTGAAGAGACCCAGTACTTC
TRBJ1-2	NA	NA	TRBV30	CAWSSLWGENYGYTF	TGTGCCTGGAGTAGTTTGTGGGGGGAGAACTATGGCTACACCTTC
TRBJ2-4	TRBD1	NA	TRBV11-1	CASSPGTGEANIQYF	TGTGCCAGCAGCCCAGGGACAGGGGAGGCAAACATTCAGTACTTC
TRBJ2-7	NA	many	TRBV14	CASSPGVRDEQYF	TGTGCCAGCAGCCCGGGCGTCAGGGACGAGCAGTACTTC
TRBJ1-3	TRBD1	NA	TRBV5-1	CASSTGGTGAGNTIYF	TGCGCCAGCAGCACGGGCGGGACAGGCGCTGGAAACACCATATATTTT
TRBJ2-7	TRBD2	NA	TRBV19	CASSIIAGAHEQYF	TGTGCCAGTAGTATAATAGCGGGAGCCCACGAGCAGTACTTC
TRBJ2-1	NA	NA	TRBV6-1	CASSLGAFRYEQFF	TGTGCCAGCAGTCTTGGGGCCTTTAGGTATGAGCAGTTCTTC
TRBJ2-1	TRBD2	NA	TRBV30	CAWRPLPFVPSGSSYNEQFF	TGTGCCTGGCGACCACTGCCCTTTGTGCCTAGCGGAAGCTCCTACAATGAGCAGTTCTTC
TRBJ2-7	TRBD2	NA	TRBV9	CASSVGWTSGLYEQYF	TGTGCCAGCAGCGTGGGATGGACTAGCGGTTTATACGAGCAGTACTTC
TRBJ2-7	NA	NA	TRBV7-6	CASSLTSSSYEQYF	TGTGCCAGCAGCTTAACTAGCAGTTCCTACGAGCAGTACTTC
TRBJ1-1	NA	NA	TRBV6-5	CASSPSYWRNTEAFF	TGTGCCAGCAGTCCATCCTACTGGAGGAACACTGAAGCTTTCTTT